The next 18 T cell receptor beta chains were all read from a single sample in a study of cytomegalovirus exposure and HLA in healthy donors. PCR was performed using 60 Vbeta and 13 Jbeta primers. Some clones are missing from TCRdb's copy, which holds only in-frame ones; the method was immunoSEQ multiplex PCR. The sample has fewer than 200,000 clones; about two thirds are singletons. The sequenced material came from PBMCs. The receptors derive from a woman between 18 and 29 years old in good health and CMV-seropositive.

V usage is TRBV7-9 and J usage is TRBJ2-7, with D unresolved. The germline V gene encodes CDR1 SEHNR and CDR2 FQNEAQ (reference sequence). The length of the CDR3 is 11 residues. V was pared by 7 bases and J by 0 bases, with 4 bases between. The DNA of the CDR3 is TGTGCCAGCACCAACTCCTACGAGCAGTACTTC. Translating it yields CASTNSYEQYF.

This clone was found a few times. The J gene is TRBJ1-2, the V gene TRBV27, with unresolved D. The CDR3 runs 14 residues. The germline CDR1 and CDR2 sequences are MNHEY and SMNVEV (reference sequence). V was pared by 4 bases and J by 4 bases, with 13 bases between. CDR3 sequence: CASSWSGYSYGYTF. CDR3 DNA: TGTGCCAGCAGTTGGTCAGGCTATAGCTATGGCTACACCTTC.

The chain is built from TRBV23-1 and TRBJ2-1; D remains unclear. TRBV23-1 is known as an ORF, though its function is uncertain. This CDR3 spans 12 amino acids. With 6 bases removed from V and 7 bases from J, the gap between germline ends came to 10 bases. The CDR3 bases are TGCGCCAGCAGCCCCCCGCGGAATGAGCAGTTCTTC. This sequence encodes CASSPPRNEQFF.

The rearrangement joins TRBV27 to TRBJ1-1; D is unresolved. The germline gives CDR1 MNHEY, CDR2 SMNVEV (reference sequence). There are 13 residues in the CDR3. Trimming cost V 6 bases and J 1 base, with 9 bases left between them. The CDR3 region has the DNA TGTGCCAGCAGAATGGGAGGGAACACTGAAGCTTTCTTT. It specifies CASRMGGNTEAFF.

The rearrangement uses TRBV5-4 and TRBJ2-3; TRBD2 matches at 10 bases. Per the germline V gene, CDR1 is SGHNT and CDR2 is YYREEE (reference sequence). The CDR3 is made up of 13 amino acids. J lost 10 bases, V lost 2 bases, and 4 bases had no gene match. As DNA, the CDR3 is TGTGCCAGCAGCTTTAGCGGGAGGACAGCGCAGTATTTT. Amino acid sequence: CASSFSGRTAQYF.

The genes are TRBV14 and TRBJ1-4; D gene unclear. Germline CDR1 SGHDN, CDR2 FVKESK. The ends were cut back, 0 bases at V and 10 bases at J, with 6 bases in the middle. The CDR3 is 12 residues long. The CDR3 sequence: CASSQETRKLFF. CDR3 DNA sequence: TGTGCCAGCAGCCAAGAAACGAGAAAACTGTTTTTT.

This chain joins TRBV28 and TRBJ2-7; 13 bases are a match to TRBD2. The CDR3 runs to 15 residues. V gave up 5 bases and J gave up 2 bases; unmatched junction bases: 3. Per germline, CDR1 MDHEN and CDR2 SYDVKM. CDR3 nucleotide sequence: TGTGCCAGCAGTCCGGGACTAGCGGGAACCTACGAGCAGTACTTC. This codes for CASSPGLAGTYEQYF. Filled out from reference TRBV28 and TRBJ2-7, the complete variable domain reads DVKVTQSSRYLVKRTGEKVFLECVQDMDHENMFWYRQDPGLGLRLIYFSYDVKMKEKGDIPEGYSVSREKKERFSLILESASTNQTSMYLCASSPGLAGTYEQYFGPGTRLTVT.

DNA for the CDR3: TGTGCCAGCAGTATTAAAGCGGGAGGGGGCACAGATACGCAGTATTTT. Residues: CASSIKAGGGTDTQYF. The chain couples TRBV27 to TRBJ2-3, with 10 nucleotides matching TRBD2. The CDR3 loop spans 16 amino acids. V lost 5 bases, J lost 1 base, and 6 bases stayed unmatched. Germline CDR1 MNHEY, CDR2 SMNVEV (reference sequence).

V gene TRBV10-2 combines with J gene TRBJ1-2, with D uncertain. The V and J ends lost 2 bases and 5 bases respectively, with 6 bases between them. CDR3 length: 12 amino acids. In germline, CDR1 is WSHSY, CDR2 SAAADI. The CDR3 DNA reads TGCGCCAGCAGTGAGGGGCTATATGGCTACACCTTC. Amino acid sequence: CASSEGLYGYTF.

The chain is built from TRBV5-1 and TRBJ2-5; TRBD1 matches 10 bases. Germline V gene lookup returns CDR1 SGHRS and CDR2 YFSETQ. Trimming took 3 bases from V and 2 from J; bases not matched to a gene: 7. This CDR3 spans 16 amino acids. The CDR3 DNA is TGCGCCAGCAGCTGGGGACAGGGGCGCTTACAAGAGACCCAGTACTTC. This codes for CASSWGQGRLQETQYF.

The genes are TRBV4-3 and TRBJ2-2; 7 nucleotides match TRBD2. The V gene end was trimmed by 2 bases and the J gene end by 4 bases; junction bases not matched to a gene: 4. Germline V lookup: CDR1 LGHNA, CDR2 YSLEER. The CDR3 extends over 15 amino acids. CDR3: CASSQLPGGTGELFF. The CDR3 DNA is TGCGCCAGCAGCCAATTGCCGGGGGGCACCGGGGAGCTGTTTTTT.

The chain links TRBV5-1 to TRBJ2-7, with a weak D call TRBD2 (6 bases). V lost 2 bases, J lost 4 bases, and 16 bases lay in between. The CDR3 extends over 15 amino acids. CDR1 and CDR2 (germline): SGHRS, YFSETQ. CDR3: CASSFSNGSGYEQYF. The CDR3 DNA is TGCGCCAGCAGCTTTTCCAACGGGAGCGGATACGAGCAGTACTTC.

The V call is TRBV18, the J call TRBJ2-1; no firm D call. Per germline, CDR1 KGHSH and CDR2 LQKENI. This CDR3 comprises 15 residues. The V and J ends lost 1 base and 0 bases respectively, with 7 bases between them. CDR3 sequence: CASSPRTDSYNEQFF. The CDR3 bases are TGTGCCAGCTCACCACGAACAGACTCCTACAATGAGCAGTTCTTC.

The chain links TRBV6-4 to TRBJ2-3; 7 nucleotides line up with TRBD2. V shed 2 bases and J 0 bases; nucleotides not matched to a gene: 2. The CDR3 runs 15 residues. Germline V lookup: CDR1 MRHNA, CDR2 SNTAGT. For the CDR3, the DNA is TGTGCCAGCAGTGACGATAGCGGGAGCACAGATACGCAGTATTTT. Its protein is CASSDDSGSTDTQYF.

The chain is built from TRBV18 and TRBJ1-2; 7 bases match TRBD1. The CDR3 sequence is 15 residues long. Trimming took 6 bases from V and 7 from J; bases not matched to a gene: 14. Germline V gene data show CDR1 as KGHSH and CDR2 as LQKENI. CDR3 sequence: CASSLDTGVLSGYTF. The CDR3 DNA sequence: TGTGCCAGCTCCCTGGATACAGGGGTTCTCTCTGGCTACACCTTC.

CDR3 residues: CAWSIMTVNTEAFF. The DNA of the CDR3 is TGTGCCTGGAGTATCATGACAGTGAACACTGAAGCTTTCTTT. This chain uses TRBV30 with TRBJ1-1; possibly TRBD1 for D (5 bases). This CDR3 contains 14 residues. Trimming removed 2 bases at V and 0 bases at J, with 10 bases between. Germline lookup yields CDR1 GTSNPN and CDR2 SVGIG (reference sequence).

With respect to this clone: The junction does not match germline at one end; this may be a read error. The CDR3 loop reads CASSSPMAGGSYEQYF. Written as DNA, the CDR3 is TGTGCTAGCAGCTCCCCCATGGCGGGAGGGTCCTACGAGCAGTACTTC. The chain carries TRBV7-7 and TRBJ2-7; 9 positions agree with TRBD2. The CDR3 is made up of 16 amino acids. Germline values: CDR1 SSHAT, CDR2 FNYEAQ (reference sequence).

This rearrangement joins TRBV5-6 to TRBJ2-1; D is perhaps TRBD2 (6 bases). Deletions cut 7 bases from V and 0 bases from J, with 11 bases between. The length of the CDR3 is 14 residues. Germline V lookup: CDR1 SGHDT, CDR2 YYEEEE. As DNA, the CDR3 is TGTGCCAGCGGGGGGACCCACTCCTACAATGAGCAGTTCTTC. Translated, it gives CASGGTHSYNEQFF. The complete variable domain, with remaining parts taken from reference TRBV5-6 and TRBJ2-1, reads DAGVTQSPTHLIKTRGQQVTLRCSPKSGHDTVSWYQQALGQGPQFIFQYYEEEERQRGNFPDRFSGHQFPNYSSELNVNALLLGDSALYLCASGGTHSYNEQFFGPGTRLTVL.